Listed below are T cell receptor beta chains from one sample, sequenced in a study of CD8+CD57+ T cells in acquired aplastic anemia. MiXCR, run by TCRdb on the reads, gives a single entry per CDR3 protein. The data contain 210,000 or so distinct CDR3 sequences, roughly 45% of them singletons. The specimen sequenced was sorted CD4+, CD8+, or CD8+CD57+ T cells (not recorded which) from PBMCs. These receptors all stem from a human donor with aplastic anemia. The CDR3 runs from the conserved cysteine through the conserved F or W. A D gene is named only where the DNA matches it firmly. The size of a clone is reported for some rows only, either as once, few or many, or as a class for expanded clones.

NA TRBJ1-5 15 many TRBV20-1 CSARAAGSFNQPQHF TGCAGTGCTAGGGCCGCGGGGAGTTTCAATCAGCCCCAGCATTTT
TRBD1 TRBJ2-7 14 many TRBV18 CASSQGTGPYEQYF TGTGCCAGCTCACAGGGGACAGGCCCCTACGAGCAGTACTTC
NA TRBJ2-5 14 many TRBV3-1 CASSQDRYQETQYF TGTGCCAGCAGCCAAGACAGGTATCAAGAGACCCAGTACTTC
TRBD1 TRBJ1-5 14 once TRBV15 CATSARTGEQPQHF TGTGCCACCAGCGCCCGTACAGGGGAGCAGCCCCAGCATTTT
NA TRBJ1-6 14 NA TRBV27 CASSFSPGNSPLHF TGTGCCAGCAGCTTTTCCCCCGGGAATTCACCCCTCCACTTT
TRBD1 TRBJ2-7 16 NA TRBV7-9 CASSHRRPGQHYEQYF TGTGCCAGCAGCCACCGGAGACCGGGACAGCACTACGAGCAGTACTTC
NA TRBJ1-1 14 NA TRBV7-2 CASSPDGRYTEAFF TGTGCCAGCAGCCCGGACGGGAGGTACACTGAAGCTTTCTTT
TRBD1 TRBJ1-6 15 many TRBV2 CAIYQRDRYNSPLHF TGTGCTATATACCAACGGGACAGATATAATTCACCCCTCCACTTT
NA TRBJ1-1 12 NA TRBV12-3/TRBV12-4 CASSRIGAEAFF TGTGCCAGCAGCCGGATAGGGGCTGAAGCTTTCTTT
NA TRBJ2-1 13 many TRBV19 CATQDSPHNEQFF TGTGCCACCCAGGACTCTCCGCACAATGAGCAGTTCTTC
NA TRBJ2-3 15 many TRBV19 CASSGVGEVADTQYF TGTGCCAGTAGTGGGGTCGGGGAGGTCGCAGATACGCAGTATTTT
NA TRBJ1-5 16 once TRBV24-1 CATSDRGSYSNQPQHF TGTGCCACCAGTGATCGAGGGTCCTATAGCAATCAGCCCCAGCATTTT
NA TRBJ1-1 13 NA TRBV5-1 CASRSDRNTEAFF TGCGCCAGCAGAAGCGACAGGAACACTGAAGCTTTCTTT
NA TRBJ1-1 13 NA TRBV7-9 CASSSRGRTEAFF TGTGCCAGCAGCTCAAGAGGGAGGACTGAAGCTTTCTTT
NA TRBJ1-2 12 many TRBV24-1 CATSDAVGGYTF TGTGCCACCAGTGATGCCGTTGGGGGCTACACCTTC
TRBD1 TRBJ1-6 15 many TRBV3-1 CASSQAGTENSPLHF TGTGCCAGCAGCCAAGCCGGGACAGAAAATTCACCCCTCCACTTT
NA TRBJ1-5 14 many TRBV12-3/TRBV12-4 CASSLWGEGQPQHF TGTGCCAGCAGTTTGTGGGGAGAGGGTCAGCCCCAGCATTTT
NA TRBJ2-6 16 many TRBV20-1 CSARGFNPSGANVLTF TGCAGTGCTAGAGGTTTTAACCCCTCTGGGGCCAACGTCCTGACTTTC
TRBD1 TRBJ2-7 14 many TRBV4-1 CASSAGQGKYEQYF TGCGCCAGCAGCGCGGGACAGGGTAAATACGAGCAGTACTTC
TRBD1 TRBJ2-3 13 once TRBV29-1 CSSLQGALDTQYF TGCAGCTCGCTACAGGGGGCCCTCGATACGCAGTATTTT
NA TRBJ2-7 11 NA TRBV7-2 CASSLTSGQYF TGTGCCAGCAGCTTGACCAGCGGGCAGTACTTC
TRBD2 TRBJ2-5 15 NA TRBV2 CASSEASGGEETQYF TGTGCCAGCAGTGAAGCTAGCGGGGGGGAAGAGACCCAGTACTTC
NA TRBJ1-6 13 NA TRBV12-3/TRBV12-4 CASRDTCNSPLHF TGTGCCAGCCGTGACACCTGTAACTCACCCCTCCACTTT
TRBD2 TRBJ2-3 16 once TRBV20-1 CSARDFTSGGPDTQYF TGCAGTGCTAGAGATTTCACTAGCGGGGGGCCAGATACGCAGTATTTT
TRBD1 TRBJ2-1 17 NA TRBV6-5 CASSSRSGQGIYNEQFF TGTGCCAGCAGTTCACGGTCGGGACAGGGAATATACAATGAGCAGTTCTTC
TRBD1 TRBJ1-4 12 NA TRBV20-1 CSAQGGGEKLFF TGCAGTGCCCAGGGGGGAGGTGAAAAACTGTTTTTT
TRBD1 TRBJ2-1 14 few TRBV20-1 CSARGQGEWNEQFF TGCAGTGCTAGAGGACAGGGAGAGTGGAATGAGCAGTTCTTC
TRBD1 TRBJ1-2 16 NA TRBV19 CASSIRTGTGVYGYTF TGTGCCAGTAGTATCAGAACCGGGACAGGGGTCTATGGCTACACCTTC
NA TRBJ2-7 15 many TRBV18 CASSPPTRGSYEQYF TGTGCCAGCTCACCACCGACCAGGGGCTCCTACGAGCAGTACTTC